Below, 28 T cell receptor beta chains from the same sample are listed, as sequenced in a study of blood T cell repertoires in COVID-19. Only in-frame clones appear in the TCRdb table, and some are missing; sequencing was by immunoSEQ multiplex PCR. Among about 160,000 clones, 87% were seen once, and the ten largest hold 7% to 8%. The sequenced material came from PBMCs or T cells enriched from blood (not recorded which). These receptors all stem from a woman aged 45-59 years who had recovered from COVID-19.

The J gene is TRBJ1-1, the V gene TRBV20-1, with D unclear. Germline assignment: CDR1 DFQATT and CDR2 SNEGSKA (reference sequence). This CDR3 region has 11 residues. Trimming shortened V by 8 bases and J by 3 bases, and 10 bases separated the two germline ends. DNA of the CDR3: TGCAGTTCCGGGAGGGACACTGAAGCTTTCTTT. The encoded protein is CSSGRDTEAFF.

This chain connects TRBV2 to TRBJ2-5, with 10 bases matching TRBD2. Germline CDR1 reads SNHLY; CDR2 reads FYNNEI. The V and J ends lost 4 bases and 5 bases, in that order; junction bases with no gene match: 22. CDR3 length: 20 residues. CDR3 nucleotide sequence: TGTGCCAGCAGTGGATATTTGGCTAGCGGGAGACATGTTGGTAGGGAGACCCAGTACTTC. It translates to CASSGYLASGRHVGRETQYF.

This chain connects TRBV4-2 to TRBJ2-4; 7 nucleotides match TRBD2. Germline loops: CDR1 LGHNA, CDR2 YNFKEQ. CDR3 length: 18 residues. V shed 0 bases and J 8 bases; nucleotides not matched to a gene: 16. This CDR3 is CASSQDRSRRESGDIQYF. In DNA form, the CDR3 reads TGTGCCAGCAGCCAAGATAGATCCCGGCGGGAGAGCGGCGACATTCAGTACTTC.

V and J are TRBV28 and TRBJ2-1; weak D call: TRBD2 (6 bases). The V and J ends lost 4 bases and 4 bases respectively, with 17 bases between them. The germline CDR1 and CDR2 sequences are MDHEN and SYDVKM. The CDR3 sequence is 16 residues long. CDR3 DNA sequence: TGTGCCAGCAGTTCTATAGCGGTGGGGTATTACAATGAGCAGTTCTTC. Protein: CASSSIAVGYYNEQFF.

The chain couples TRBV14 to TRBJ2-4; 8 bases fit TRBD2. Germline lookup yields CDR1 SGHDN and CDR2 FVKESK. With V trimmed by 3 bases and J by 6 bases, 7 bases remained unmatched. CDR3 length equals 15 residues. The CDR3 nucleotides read TGTGCCAGCAGCCATGAAAGCGGGAGAGGAAACATTCAGTACTTC. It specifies CASSHESGRGNIQYF.

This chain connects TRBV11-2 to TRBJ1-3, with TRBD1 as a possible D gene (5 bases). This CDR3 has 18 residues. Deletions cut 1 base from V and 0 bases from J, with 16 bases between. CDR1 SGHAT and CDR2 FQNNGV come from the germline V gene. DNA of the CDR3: TGTGCCAGCAGCTTAGCCCTTCCACAGGCCACCTCTGGAAACACCATATATTTT. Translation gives CASSLALPQATSGNTIYF.

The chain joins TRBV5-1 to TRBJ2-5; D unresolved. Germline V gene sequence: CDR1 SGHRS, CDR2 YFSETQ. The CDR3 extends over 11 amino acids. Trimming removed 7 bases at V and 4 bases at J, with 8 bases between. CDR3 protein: CASASAETQYF. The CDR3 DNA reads TGCGCCAGCGCCAGCGCAGAGACCCAGTACTTC.

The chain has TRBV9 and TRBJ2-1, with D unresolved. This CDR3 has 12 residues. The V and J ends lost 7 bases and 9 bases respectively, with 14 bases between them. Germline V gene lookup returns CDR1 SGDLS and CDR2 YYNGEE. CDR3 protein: CASSTGFSEQFF. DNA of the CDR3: TGTGCCAGCTCCACCGGGTTTAGTGAGCAGTTCTTC.

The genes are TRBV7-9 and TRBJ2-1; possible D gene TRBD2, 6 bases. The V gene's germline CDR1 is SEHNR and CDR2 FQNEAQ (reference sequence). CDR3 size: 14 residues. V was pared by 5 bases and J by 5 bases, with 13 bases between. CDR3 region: CASSEERAHNEQFF. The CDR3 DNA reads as TGTGCCAGCAGCGAGGAGCGGGCACACAATGAGCAGTTCTTC.

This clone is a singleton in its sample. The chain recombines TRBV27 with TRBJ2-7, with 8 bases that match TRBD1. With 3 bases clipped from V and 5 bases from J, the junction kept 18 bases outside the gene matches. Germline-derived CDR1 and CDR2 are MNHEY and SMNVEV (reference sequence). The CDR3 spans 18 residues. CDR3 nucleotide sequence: TGTGCCAGCAGTTTTTCCCGACGACAGGGGCACGGGACCAACGAGCAGTACTTC. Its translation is CASSFSRRQGHGTNEQYF.

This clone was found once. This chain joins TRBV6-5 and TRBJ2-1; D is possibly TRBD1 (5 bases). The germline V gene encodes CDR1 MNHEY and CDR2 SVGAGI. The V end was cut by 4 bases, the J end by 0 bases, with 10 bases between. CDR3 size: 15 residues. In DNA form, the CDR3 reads TGTGCCAGCAGTTCTCAGGGCAGCTCCTACAATGAGCAGTTCTTC. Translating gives CASSSQGSSYNEQFF.

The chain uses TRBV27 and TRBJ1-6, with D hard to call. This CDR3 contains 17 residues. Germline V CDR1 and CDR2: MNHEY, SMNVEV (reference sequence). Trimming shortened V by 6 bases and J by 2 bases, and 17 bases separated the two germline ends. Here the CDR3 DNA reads TGTGCCAGCAGCCGTCAAACAGATTTAGCCTATAATTCACCCCTCCACTTT. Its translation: CASSRQTDLAYNSPLHF.

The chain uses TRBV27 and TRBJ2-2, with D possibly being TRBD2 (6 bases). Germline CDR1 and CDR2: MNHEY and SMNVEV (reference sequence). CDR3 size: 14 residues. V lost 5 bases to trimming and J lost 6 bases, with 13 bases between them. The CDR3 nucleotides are TGTGCCAGCAGTCTAGCGCCCTCGGCCGGGGAGCTGTTTTTT. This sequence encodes CASSLAPSAGELFF.

CDR3 sequence (DNA): TGTGCCAGCAGTTTAAGCGTACAGGAGAGCTCCTACGAGCAGTACTTC. Its translation: CASSLSVQESSYEQYF. V is TRBV28 and J is TRBJ2-7; possibly TRBD1 for D (5 bases). From germline, CDR1 is MDHEN and CDR2 SYDVKM. The V end lost 2 bases, the J end lost 0 bases, and 14 bases lay between the germline ends. This CDR3 contains 16 residues.

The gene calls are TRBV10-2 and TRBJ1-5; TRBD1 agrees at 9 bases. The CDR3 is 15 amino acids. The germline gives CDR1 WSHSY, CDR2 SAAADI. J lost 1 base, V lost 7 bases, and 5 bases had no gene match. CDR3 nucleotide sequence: TGCGCCAGCACCACAGGGGGCGCGAGCAATCAGCCCCAGCATTTT. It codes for CASTTGGASNQPQHF.

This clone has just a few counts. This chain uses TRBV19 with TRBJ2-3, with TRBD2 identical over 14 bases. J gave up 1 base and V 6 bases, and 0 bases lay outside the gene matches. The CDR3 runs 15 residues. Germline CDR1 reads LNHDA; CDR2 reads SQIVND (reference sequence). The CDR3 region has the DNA TGTGCCAGTAGGGGACTAGCGGGGGGCACAGATACGCAGTATTTT. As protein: CASRGLAGGTDTQYF.

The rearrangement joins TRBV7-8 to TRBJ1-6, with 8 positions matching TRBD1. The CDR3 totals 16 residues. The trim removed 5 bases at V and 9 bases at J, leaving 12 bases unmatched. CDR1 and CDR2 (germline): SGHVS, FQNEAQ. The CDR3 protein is CASSLGTGQAVSPLHF. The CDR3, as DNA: TGTGCCAGCAGCCTTGGGACGGGACAGGCAGTTTCACCCCTCCACTTT.

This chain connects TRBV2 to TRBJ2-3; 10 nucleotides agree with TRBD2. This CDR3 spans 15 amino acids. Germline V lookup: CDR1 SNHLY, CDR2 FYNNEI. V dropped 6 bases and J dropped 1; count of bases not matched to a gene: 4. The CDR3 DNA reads TGTGCCAGCAGACCCGGGACTAGCGGCACAGATACGCAGTATTTT. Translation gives CASRPGTSGTDTQYF.

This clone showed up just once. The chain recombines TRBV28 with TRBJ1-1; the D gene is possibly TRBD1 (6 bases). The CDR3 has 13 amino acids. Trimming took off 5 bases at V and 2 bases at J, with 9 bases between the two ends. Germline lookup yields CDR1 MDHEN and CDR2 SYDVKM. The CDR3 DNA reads TGTGCCAGCAGTCTACAGGGAAACACTGAAGCTTTCTTT. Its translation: CASSLQGNTEAFF.

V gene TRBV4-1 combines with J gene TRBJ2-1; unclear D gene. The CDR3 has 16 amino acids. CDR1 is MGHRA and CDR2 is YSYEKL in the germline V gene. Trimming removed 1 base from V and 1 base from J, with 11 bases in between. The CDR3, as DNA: TGCGCCAGCAGCCAAGGTTACGGGTTATCCTACAATGAGCAGTTCTTC. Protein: CASSQGYGLSYNEQFF.

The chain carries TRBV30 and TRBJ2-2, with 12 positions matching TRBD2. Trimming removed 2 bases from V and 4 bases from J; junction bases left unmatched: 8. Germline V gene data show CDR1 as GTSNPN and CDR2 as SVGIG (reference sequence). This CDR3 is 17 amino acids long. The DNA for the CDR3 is TGTGCCTGGAGTCCTCCACTAGCGGGAGGAACCACCGGGGAGCTGTTTTTT. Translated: CAWSPPLAGGTTGELFF.

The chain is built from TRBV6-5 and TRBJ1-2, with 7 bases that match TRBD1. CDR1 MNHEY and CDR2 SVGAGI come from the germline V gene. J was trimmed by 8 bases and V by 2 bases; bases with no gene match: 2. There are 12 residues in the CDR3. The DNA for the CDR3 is TGTGCCAGCAGTTACCGGACAGGCGGCTACACCTTC. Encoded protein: CASSYRTGGYTF.

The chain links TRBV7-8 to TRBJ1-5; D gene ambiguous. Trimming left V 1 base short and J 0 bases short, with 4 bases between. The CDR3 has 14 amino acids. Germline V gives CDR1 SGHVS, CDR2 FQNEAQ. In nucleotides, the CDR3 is TGTGCCAGCAGCTTAGACAGTAGCAATCAGCCCCAGCATTTT. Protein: CASSLDSSNQPQHF. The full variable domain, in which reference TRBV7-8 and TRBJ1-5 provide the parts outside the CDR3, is GAGVSQSPRYKVAKRGQDVALRCDPISGHVSLFWYQQALGQGPEFLTYFQNEAQLDKSGLPSDRFFAERPEGSVSTLKIQRTQQEDSAVYLCASSLDSSNQPQHFGDGTRLSIL.

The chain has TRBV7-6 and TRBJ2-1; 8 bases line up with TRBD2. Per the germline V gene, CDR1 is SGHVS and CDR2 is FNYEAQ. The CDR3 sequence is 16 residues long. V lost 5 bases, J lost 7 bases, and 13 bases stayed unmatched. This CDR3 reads CASSPPRAGVVNEQFF. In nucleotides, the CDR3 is TGTGCCAGCAGCCCACCCCGAGCGGGAGTGGTGAATGAGCAGTTCTTC.

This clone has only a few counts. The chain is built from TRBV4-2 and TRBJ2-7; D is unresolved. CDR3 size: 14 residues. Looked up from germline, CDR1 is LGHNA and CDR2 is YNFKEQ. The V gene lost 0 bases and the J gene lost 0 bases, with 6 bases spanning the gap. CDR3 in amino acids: CASSQDLSSYEQYF. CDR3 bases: TGTGCCAGCAGCCAAGATCTGAGCTCCTACGAGCAGTACTTC.

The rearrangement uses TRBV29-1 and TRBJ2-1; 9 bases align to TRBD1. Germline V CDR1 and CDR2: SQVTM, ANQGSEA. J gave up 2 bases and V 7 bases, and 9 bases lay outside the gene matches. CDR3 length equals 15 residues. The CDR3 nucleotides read TGCAGCGCCCTTCGGGGACAGGGAGCCTACAATGAGCAGTTCTTC. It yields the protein CSALRGQGAYNEQFF.

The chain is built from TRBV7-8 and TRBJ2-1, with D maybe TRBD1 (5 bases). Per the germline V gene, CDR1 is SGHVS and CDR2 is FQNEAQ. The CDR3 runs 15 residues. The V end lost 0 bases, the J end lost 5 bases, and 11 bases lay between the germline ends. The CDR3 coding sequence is TGTGCCAGCAGCTTAGCTGCAGGGATGGACAATGAGCAGTTCTTC. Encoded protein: CASSLAAGMDNEQFF.

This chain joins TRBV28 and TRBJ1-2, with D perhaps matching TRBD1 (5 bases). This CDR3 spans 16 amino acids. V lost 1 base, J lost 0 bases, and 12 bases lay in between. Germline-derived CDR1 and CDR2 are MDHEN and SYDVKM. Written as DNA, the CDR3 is TGTGCCAGCAGTTTATTTTTTGGGACTACTAACTATGGCTACACCTTC. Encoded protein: CASSLFFGTTNYGYTF.